The sequence of this T cell receptor beta chain was determined in a study of blood T cell repertoires in COVID-19 (dated by TCRdb to between 2020 and 2021). For context, the study as a whole: Samples from collaborators originated in the United States, Italy and Spain and spanned both the acute and convalescent phases of COVID-19. Where available, HLA class I and class II types were taken from metadata supplied by the sample provider and were not determined by assay-based typing. The material from the prospective study consisted of cDNA or gDNA derived from T cells, B-cell-depleted T cells, or PBMCs. Subjects who had been exposed to COVID-19, were actively infected with it, or had recovered from it provided the deeply sampled blood TCRbeta repertoires that made up the dataset. Nearly every sample came with metadata listing a de-identified subject ID, COVID-19 status, age in years and sex. The repertoires were released in a freely available public database intended as a resource for research on the immune response to SARS-CoV-2. The samples were drawn from the first 160 participants of the ongoing ImmuneRACE study and from roughly 1,300 subjects provided by 6 global collaborators. Broader findings and caveats from the paper: The amount of clinical and demographic metadata varied by source and participant and was provided uncurated.

With regard to this clone: Its recognized antigen is unknown. Nothing much larger sits one base from this clone, and base qualities are not available.

TCRbeta CDR3 regions were amplified from genomic DNA by means of the immunoSEQ Assay, a bias-controlled multiplex PCR. The source study handled its data this way. The number of nucleated cells in each sample was estimated by amplification of reference gene primers within the assay. To quantify the absolute abundance of each unique TCRbeta CDR3 rearrangement, sequence reads were collapsed and filtered. Productive Simpson clonality was computed per sample as the square root of Simpson's diversity index over productive rearrangements. The table comes from immuneACCESS by way of TCRdb, which keeps in-frame sequences with V and J called. Part of the clones is missing from these tables; in studies checked, under half for an unresolved V gene and the rest for unknown reasons. V and J calls and clone size are copied from that table; D and trimming were computed from the DNA. Recorded for this sample are some 530,000 clones; 70% to 90% of them occurred a single time. Approximately 3.4% of the sample goes to the ten largest clones.

Each collaborating institution followed its own protocols to collect whole blood in K2EDTA tubes. For TCRbeta analysis, collaborators shipped samples as frozen whole blood, isolated PBMCs, or DNA extracted from either of those sample types. For this chain, trimming is 1 base at the V end and 9 bases at the J end, and the number of junction bases without a gene match is 6. CDR1 is given as LGHNA and CDR2 as YNFKEQ, both from the germline V gene. Its CDR3 holds 14 amino acids, cysteine through phenylalanine. Only the CDR3 part of the read is kept: 42 bases, read in frame from the first base. This TCR came from a human donor in a cohort sampled during active COVID-19. The rearranged chain carries TRBV4-2 and TRBJ2-4, and TRBD2 aligns with 7 junction nucleotides. Sequences were obtained from peripheral blood. The CDR3 protein: CASSQVAGRVIQYF. In nucleotide form, the sequence is TGTGCCAGCAGCCAAGTCGCAGGGAGGGTCATTCAGTACTTC.